This TCR beta chain emerged from a study of blood T cell repertoires in COVID-19. Looking at the study overall: Material from acute and convalescent COVID-19 was sourced from the United States, Italy and Spain. From T cells, B-cell-depleted T cells, or PBMCs came the material, which was cDNA or gDNA.

The CDR3 sequence is 14 residues long. Germline CDR1 reads MNHEY; CDR2 reads SVGEGT. V shed 2 bases and J shed 7 bases, with 12 bases lying between them. How the authors handled the data: The authors estimated nucleated cell counts from reference gene primer amplification. Profiled with immunoSEQ multiplex PCR; TCRdb holds only in-frame clones, not every one. V and J calls and clone size are as listed in that table; D and trimming were resolved from the DNA. The table includes 280,000 or so clones, about 88% detected once. The sequencing input was peripheral blood. The chain joins TRBV6-2 or TRBV6-3 to TRBJ1-5, with a tentative D call TRBD1 (6 bases). This TCR was sampled from a woman in her sixties with acute or convalescent COVID-19. This CDR3 is CASSYAGGGQPQHF. CDR3 bases: TGTGCCAGCAGTTACGCAGGCGGGGGCCAGCCCCAGCATTTT.